Presented here are 14 T cell receptor beta chains from one specimen sequenced in a study of T cell changes during pregnancy in multiple sclerosis. Assay used: immunoSEQ multiplex PCR; TCRdb lists only in-frame clones, some missing. The table has over 70,000 clones, roughly 94% seen once. Source: peripheral blood, taken in the third trimester of pregnancy. The receptors shown here come from a female donor with multiple sclerosis, enrolled in a pregnancy study.

The gene calls are TRBV30 and TRBJ2-2, with a possible D match to TRBD2 (7 bases). Germline assignment: CDR1 GTSNPN and CDR2 SVGIG (reference sequence). V was cut by 3 bases and J by 6 bases, with 11 bases left in between. The CDR3 consists of 13 residues. The CDR3 DNA reads as TGTGCCTGGAGGAGGGGGGGCCCCGGGGAGCTGTTTTTT. It is translated as CAWRRGGPGELFF.

This sequence joins TRBV18 and TRBJ2-7; a weak D match, TRBD1 (6 bases). V was pared by 6 bases and J by 4 bases, with 16 bases between. The CDR3 extends over 14 amino acids. Germline V gene sequence: CDR1 KGHSH, CDR2 LQKENI. The chain's CDR3 is CASSGQLLAYEQYF. The CDR3 coding sequence is TGTGCCAGCTCTGGACAGTTGTTGGCTTACGAGCAGTACTTC.

The rearrangement uses TRBV27 and TRBJ2-7, with TRBD2 matching over 8 bases. This CDR3 is 16 amino acids long. Germline CDR1 and CDR2: MNHEY and SMNVEV (reference sequence). With 5 bases clipped from V and 6 bases from J, the junction kept 15 bases outside the gene matches. This chain's CDR3 is CASSPDLSGSSVEQYF. CDR3 sequence (DNA): TGTGCCAGCAGTCCCGACCTAAGCGGGAGTTCAGTCGAGCAGTACTTC.

Written as DNA, the CDR3 is TGTGCCAGCAGCCCAAACCCGGGACTAGCGGTCTACGAGCAGTACTTC. Translating it yields CASSPNPGLAVYEQYF. The genes are TRBV9 and TRBJ2-7, with TRBD2 matching 11 bases. The junction had 9 bases not matched to a gene; V was cut back by 4 bases and J by 3 bases. Germline V gene sequence: CDR1 SGDLS, CDR2 YYNGEE. The CDR3 has 16 amino acids.

The J gene is TRBJ1-1, the V gene TRBV4-1; unclear D gene. Trimming removed 6 bases from V and 1 base from J, with 6 bases in between. Germline CDR1 and CDR2: MGHRA and YSYEKL. The CDR3 spans 12 residues. In DNA, the CDR3 is TGCGCCAGCAGACTAGGGAACACTGAAGCTTTCTTT. This encodes CASRLGNTEAFF.

The rearrangement uses TRBV7-6 and TRBJ1-3; D is unresolved. The CDR3 totals 16 residues. Germline V gene lookup returns CDR1 SGHVS and CDR2 FNYEAQ. V gave up 0 bases and J gave up 0 bases, with 9 bases separating them. The CDR3 loop is CASSLAQASSGNTIYF. CDR3 sequence (DNA): TGTGCCAGCAGCTTAGCTCAGGCGAGCTCTGGAAACACCATATATTTT.

V gene TRBV18 combines with J gene TRBJ2-5; unclear D gene. CDR1 is KGHSH, CDR2 LQKENI, per germline. The CDR3 extends over 14 amino acids. Trimming cost V 0 bases and J 5 bases, with 10 bases left between them. CDR3 sequence: CASSPPVGRETQYF. CDR3 DNA sequence: TGTGCCAGCTCACCACCGGTGGGCAGGGAGACCCAGTACTTC.

The chain couples TRBV29-1 to TRBJ2-1; 8 positions match TRBD1. This CDR3 region has 16 residues. From germline, CDR1 is SQVTM and CDR2 ANQGSEA. After removal of 0 bases from V and 4 bases from J, the junction contained 8 bases not matched to a gene. For the CDR3, the DNA is TGCAGCGTTGAAGACCTCCCGGACAGGGCGTACAATGAGCAGTTCTTC. Amino acid sequence: CSVEDLPDRAYNEQFF.

The rearrangement links TRBV19 to TRBJ1-5; no definite D call. Germline V gene data show CDR1 as LNHDA and CDR2 as SQIVND (reference sequence). The CDR3 extends over 15 amino acids. The ends were cut back, 5 bases at V and 2 bases at J, with 13 bases in the middle. In DNA form, the CDR3 reads TGTGCCAGTAGTCAAGGACGGGAGGGCAATCAGCCCCAGCATTTT. Translation gives CASSQGREGNQPQHF.

This sequence joins TRBV9 and TRBJ2-7; the D gene is possibly TRBD2 (6 bases). With 3 bases removed from V and 0 bases from J, the gap between germline ends came to 10 bases. This CDR3 region has 14 residues. CDR1 and CDR2 (germline): SGDLS, YYNGEE. The CDR3 spells CASSGRDFSYEQYF. CDR3 DNA: TGTGCCAGCAGCGGAAGGGACTTCTCCTACGAGCAGTACTTC. Combining the CDR3 with reference TRBV9 and TRBJ2-7 gives the whole variable domain DSGVTQTPKHLITATGQRVTLRCSPRSGDLSVYWYQQSLDQGLQFLIQYYNGEERAKGNILERFSAQQFPDLHSELNLSSLELGDSALYFCASSGRDFSYEQYFGPGTRLTVT.

The DNA of the CDR3 is TGTGCCAGCAGCATGGGGGGGGTTAACTCTGGAAACACCATATATTTT. The encoded protein is CASSMGGVNSGNTIYF. This rearrangement joins TRBV7-2 to TRBJ1-3; a possible D gene is TRBD1 (5 bases). V lost 5 bases, J lost 0 bases, and 14 bases lay in between. CDR3 size: 16 residues. Per germline, CDR1 SGHTA and CDR2 FQGNSA.

V gene TRBV6-5 combines with J gene TRBJ1-6; the D is unclear. V was trimmed by 4 bases and J by 14 bases, leaving 15 bases between them. The V gene's germline CDR1 is MNHEY and CDR2 SVGAGI. The CDR3 contains 13 residues. The CDR3 reads CASSSGGDMTLHF. The CDR3 DNA reads TGTGCCAGCAGTTCGGGCGGGGATATGACCCTCCACTTT.

The J gene is TRBJ1-1, the V gene TRBV5-6; TRBD1 agrees at 7 bases. The CDR3 is 17 amino acids. Trimming removed 0 bases from V and 1 base from J; junction bases left unmatched: 9. CDR1 and CDR2 (germline): SGHDT, YYEEEE. The chain's CDR3 is CASSLGGVWTGNTEAFF. As DNA, the CDR3 is TGTGCCAGCAGCTTGGGGGGGGTCTGGACAGGGAACACTGAAGCTTTCTTT. Based on the CDR3 plus reference TRBV5-6 and TRBJ1-1, the full variable domain is DAGVTQSPTHLIKTRGQQVTLRCSPKSGHDTVSWYQQALGQGPQFIFQYYEEEERQRGNFPDRFSGHQFPNYSSELNVNALLLGDSALYLCASSLGGVWTGNTEAFFGQGTRLTVV.

The sample holds one count of this clone. The chain links TRBV5-4 to TRBJ1-2; D unclear. The length of the CDR3 is 16 residues. Trimming took off 0 bases at V and 4 bases at J, with 16 bases between the two ends. Germline values: CDR1 SGHNT, CDR2 YYREEE (reference sequence). The CDR3 sequence: CASSLGAGHSGYGYTF. DNA of the CDR3: TGTGCCAGCAGCTTGGGGGCTGGTCACTCAGGCTATGGCTACACCTTC.